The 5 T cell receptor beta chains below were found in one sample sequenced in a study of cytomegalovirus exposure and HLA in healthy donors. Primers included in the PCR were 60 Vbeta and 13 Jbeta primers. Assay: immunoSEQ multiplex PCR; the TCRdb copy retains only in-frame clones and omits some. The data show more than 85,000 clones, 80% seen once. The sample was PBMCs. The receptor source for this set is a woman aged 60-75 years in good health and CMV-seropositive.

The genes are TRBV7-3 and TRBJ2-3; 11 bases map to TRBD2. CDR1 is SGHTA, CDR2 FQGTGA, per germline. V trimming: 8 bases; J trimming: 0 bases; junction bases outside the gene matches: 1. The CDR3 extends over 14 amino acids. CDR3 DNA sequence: TGTGCCAGCGGGACTAGCGGTAGCACAGATACGCAGTATTTT. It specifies CASGTSGSTDTQYF.

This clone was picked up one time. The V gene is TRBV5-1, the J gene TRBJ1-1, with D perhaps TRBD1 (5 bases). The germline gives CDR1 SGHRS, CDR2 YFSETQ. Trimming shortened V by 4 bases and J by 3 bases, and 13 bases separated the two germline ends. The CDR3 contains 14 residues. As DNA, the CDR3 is TGCGCCAGCAGCCCAGGGTTAGGTCACACTGAAGCTTTCTTT. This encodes CASSPGLGHTEAFF.

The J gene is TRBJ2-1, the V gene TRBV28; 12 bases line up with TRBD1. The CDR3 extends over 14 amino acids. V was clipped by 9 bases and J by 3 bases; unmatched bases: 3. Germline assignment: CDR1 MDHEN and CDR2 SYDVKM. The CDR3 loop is CASRDRGRYNEQFF. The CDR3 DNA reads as TGTGCCAGTAGGGACAGGGGGCGCTACAATGAGCAGTTCTTC.

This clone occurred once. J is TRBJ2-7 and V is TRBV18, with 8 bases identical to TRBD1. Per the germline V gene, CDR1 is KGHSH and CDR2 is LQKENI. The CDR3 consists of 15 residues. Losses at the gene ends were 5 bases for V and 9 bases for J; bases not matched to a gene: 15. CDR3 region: CASSGLRQGKLGQYF. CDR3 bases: TGTGCCAGCTCAGGTTTGAGACAGGGGAAACTCGGGCAGTACTTC. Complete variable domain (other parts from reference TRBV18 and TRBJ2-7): NAGVMQNPRHLVRRRGQEARLRCSPMKGHSHVYWYRQLPEEGLKFMVYLQKENIIDESGMPKERFSAEFPKEGPSILRIQQVVRGDSAAYFCASSGLRQGKLGQYFGPGTRLTVT.

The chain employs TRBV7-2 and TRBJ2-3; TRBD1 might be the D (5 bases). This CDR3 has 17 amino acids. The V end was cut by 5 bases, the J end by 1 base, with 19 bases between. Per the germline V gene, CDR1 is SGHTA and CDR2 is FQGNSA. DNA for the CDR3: TGTGCCAGCAGCCGACGACCTCAGGGTTTGCGCACAGATACGCAGTATTTT. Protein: CASSRRPQGLRTDTQYF.